The clone carrying this T cell receptor beta chain was observed at least ten times. As yet, its antigen is unknown. Since it is a stray read in a library aimed at alpha chains, this beta chain has a size that is not meaningful. TCRdb analysed the 5' RACE reads with MiXCR anew, one entry per CDR3 protein. The data contain about 5,100 distinct CDR3 sequences, 5% to 7.5% of them singletons. The data are from a study of spatial heterogeneity in lung cancer. Regarding the study as a whole: Tracking of tumor mutation counts was seen in expanded intratumoral alpha and beta TCR counts.

This CDR3 is built from 13 residues. V was cut by 3 bases and J by 5 bases, with 10 bases left in between. Germline V gene sequence: CDR1 SGHAT, CDR2 FQNNGV. The time point denotes: sample taken at primary tumor resection. Samples were obtained from some 70 donors, all untreated early-stage non-small cell lung cancer patients. The sequenced material consisted of unsorted whole RNA from tumor, nontumor lung or frozen PBMC. Sequences were derived from lung tumor tissue, sampled at surgery. The chain employs TRBV11-2 and TRBJ2-5, with a weak D call TRBD2 (6 bases). This receptor was obtained from a female donor with early-stage non-small cell lung cancer. CDR3 in amino acids: CASSLPGRETQYF. In DNA, the CDR3 is TGTGCCAGCAGCTTGCCGGGGAGGGAGACCCAGTACTTC. The full variable domain, with the rest looked up from reference TRBV11-2 and TRBJ2-5, is EAGVAQSPRYKIIEKRQSVAFWCNPISGHATLYWYQQILGQGPKLLIQFQNNGVVDDSQLPKDRFSAERLKGVDSTLKIQPAKLEDSAVYLCASSLPGRETQYFGPGTRLLVL.